These T cell receptor beta chains were read from a single sample in a study of blood T cell repertoires in COVID-19. The method was immunoSEQ multiplex PCR; TCRdb's version includes in-frame clones alone and lacks a portion of them. The sample records about 240,000 clones, roughly 90% being singletons. Material for sequencing was peripheral blood. These TCRs come from a man aged 60-69 years who had recovered from COVID-19. Both conserved end residues are part of each CDR3. D genes are given only for firm matches. Rows may omit the clone size; those that give it use once, few, many or a size class.

clone_size | j_call | d_call | cdr3_length | v_call | cdr3_nt | cdr3_aa
NA | TRBJ2-3 | TRBD2 | 16 | TRBV9 | TGTGCCAGCAGCCCTAGCGGGATGATCCGCACAGATACGCAGTATTTT | CASSPSGMIRTDTQYF
NA | TRBJ1-5 | TRBD1 | 18 | TRBV27 | TGTGCCAGCAGTTTATCGAGGAGTGCGGCAGGGGGCATCCAGCCCCAGCATTTT | CASSLSRSAAGGIQPQHF
NA | TRBJ1-2 | TRBD1 | 19 | TRBV27 | TGTGCCAGCAGTTTATTTTCCGACCACCTTCGGACAGGCAACTATGGCTACACCTTC | CASSLFSDHLRTGNYGYTF
NA | TRBJ2-7 | NA | 18 | TRBV21-1 | TGTGCCAGCAGCAAAGCCACTTTTCTGGACAGGCTTTCCTACGAGCAGTACTTC | CASSKATFLDRLSYEQYF
NA | TRBJ2-2 | NA | 13 | TRBV6-4 | TGTGCCAGCAGTGACCTGAACACCGGGGAGCTGTTTTTT | CASSDLNTGELFF
NA | TRBJ2-4 | TRBD1 | 16 | TRBV6-2/TRBV6-3 | TGTGCCAGCAGTTACCCGCCATGGACAGGGTCCGGGATTCAGTACTTC | CASSYPPWTGSGIQYF
NA | TRBJ2-3 | TRBD2 | 14 | TRBV7-7 | TGTGCCAGCAGCCGGGCGGGGGGGGCAAATACGCAGTATTTT | CASSRAGGANTQYF
NA | TRBJ1-4 | TRBD1 | 15 | TRBV7-2 | TGTGCCAGCAGCTTAACCGGGACAGGGGAAGAAAAACTGTTTTTT | CASSLTGTGEEKLFF
NA | TRBJ1-4 | TRBD1 | 16 | TRBV28 | TGTGCCAGCAGTTACCTTGGACAGGGGCCGAATGAAAAACTGTTTTTT | CASSYLGQGPNEKLFF
NA | TRBJ1-5 | NA | 17 | TRBV5-6 | TGTGCCAGCAGCTTAGGATTCCAGGCCGGTGGTGGTCAGCCCCAGCATTTT | CASSLGFQAGGGQPQHF
few | TRBJ1-2 | NA | 15 | TRBV7-2 | TGTGCCAGCAGCCCCCGGTGGGGGGCTAACTATGGCTACACCTTC | CASSPRWGANYGYTF
NA | TRBJ1-4 | NA | 15 | TRBV6-5 | TGTGCCAGCAGTTATTTGGCGGCGGGCAATGAAAAACTGTTTTTT | CASSYLAAGNEKLFF
once | TRBJ2-3 | TRBD2 | 18 | TRBV3-1/TRBV3-2 | TGTGCCAGCAGCCCAGGAGGGACTAGCGGGGGCCCCAGCGATACGCAGTATTTT | CASSPGGTSGGPSDTQYF
NA | TRBJ2-4 | NA | 15 | TRBV7-8 | TGTGCCAGCAGCTTAGTTGGGGGGATGGGAAACATTCAGTACTTC | CASSLVGGMGNIQYF
NA | TRBJ2-3 | TRBD2 | 16 | TRBV7-9 | TGTGCCAGCAGCCCCACTAGCGGGGACACCACAGATACGCAGTATTTT | CASSPTSGDTTDTQYF
NA | TRBJ2-7 | TRBD1 | 14 | TRBV7-9 | TGTGCCAGCAGTTCCGACAGGGGATCGAACGAGCAGTACTTC | CASSSDRGSNEQYF
NA | TRBJ2-1 | TRBD2 | 15 | TRBV3-1/TRBV3-2 | TGTGCCAGCAGCCTTACTAGCGGGGGGGCCTATGAGCAGTTCTTC | CASSLTSGGAYEQFF
NA | TRBJ2-3 | NA | 14 | TRBV19 | TGTGCCAGTAGTCCGAAGACTAGCACAGATACGCAGTATTTT | CASSPKTSTDTQYF
once | TRBJ2-2 | NA | 17 | TRBV18 | TGTGCCAGCTCACCACCGCGAGGGTTGATCTCCGCCGGGGAGCTGTTTTTT | CASSPPRGLISAGELFF
NA | TRBJ2-1 | TRBD2 | 16 | TRBV4-2 | TGTGCCAGCAGCCAACGCTTTAGCGGGGATAACAATGAGCAGTTCTTC | CASSQRFSGDNNEQFF
NA | TRBJ2-1 | NA | 12 | TRBV2 | TGTGCCTCAAACGGGGTCGGGAATGAGCAGTTCTTC | CASNGVGNEQFF
NA | TRBJ1-2 | NA | 16 | TRBV3-1/TRBV3-2 | TGTGCCAGCAGCCAAGGGGGGGTTGGGCAATTCAGCGGCTACACCTTC | CASSQGGVGQFSGYTF
NA | TRBJ2-1 | TRBD2 | 16 | TRBV11-3 | TGTGCCAGCAGCGACGGGATAGGCCTAGCGGGGGATGAGCAGTTCTTC | CASSDGIGLAGDEQFF
NA | TRBJ2-1 | NA | 15 | TRBV6-5 | TGTGCCAGCAGTTACTTCCGGCGGGTGGTTAATGAGCAGTTCTTC | CASSYFRRVVNEQFF
NA | TRBJ2-1 | TRBD1 | 14 | TRBV7-9 | TGTGCCAGCAGCACACGGACAGGGTACAATGAGCAGTTCTTC | CASSTRTGYNEQFF
NA | TRBJ1-6 | NA | 14 | TRBV2 | TGTGCCAGCAGGGAAGGTTTCCGGTTTAGTCCCCTCCACTTT | CASREGFRFSPLHF
NA | TRBJ1-5 | NA | 17 | TRBV19 | TGTGCCAGTAGTAGCAGGGGAACCGGTTATAGCAATCAGCCCCAGCATTTT | CASSSRGTGYSNQPQHF
NA | TRBJ1-1 | NA | 13 | TRBV7-2 | TGTGCCAGCAGCTCTTTGCGGAACACTGAAGCTTTCTTT | CASSSLRNTEAFF
NA | TRBJ2-1 | TRBD2 | 17 | TRBV11-3 | TGTGCCAGCAGCTTACCGGGACTAGCGGTAAAATACAATGAGCAGTTCTTC | CASSLPGLAVKYNEQFF